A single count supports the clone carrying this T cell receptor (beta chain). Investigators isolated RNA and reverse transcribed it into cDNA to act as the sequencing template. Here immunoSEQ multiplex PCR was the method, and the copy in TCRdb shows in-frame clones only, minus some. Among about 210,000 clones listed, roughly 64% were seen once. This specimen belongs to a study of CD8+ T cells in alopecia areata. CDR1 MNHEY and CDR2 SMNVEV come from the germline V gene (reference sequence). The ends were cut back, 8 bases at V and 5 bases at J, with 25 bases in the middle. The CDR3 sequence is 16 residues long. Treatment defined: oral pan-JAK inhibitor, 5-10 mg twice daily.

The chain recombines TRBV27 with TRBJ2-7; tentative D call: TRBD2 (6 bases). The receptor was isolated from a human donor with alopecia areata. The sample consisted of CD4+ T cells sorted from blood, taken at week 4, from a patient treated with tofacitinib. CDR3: CASRPGLRGLIDEQYF. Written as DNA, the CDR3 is TGTGCCAGCCGCCCAGGACTAAGGGGCCTCATAGACGAGCAGTACTTC.